This TCR beta chain appears in the sequencing data of a study of tumor-infiltrating lymphocytes in primary liver carcinoma. Study-wide points: Appearing in all five tumor regions was true of only about 8-24% of top clones.

The tissue used was unsorted bulk material of roughly 17-31 mg. RNA and DNA were co-extracted from it with the AllPrep DNA/RNA mini kit. Production of TCR beta cDNA used approximately 0.55 ug total RNA together with a constant-region primer. Sequencing libraries for TCR beta derived from three nested multiplex PCR rounds that used slightly modified ARM-PCR. TRBV1-TRBV30 forward primers paired with a C-beta reverse primer were used in the first two PCR rounds, which ran approximately 11 cycles each. TCRdb used MiXCR to reprocess the multiplex PCR reads, holding one entry per CDR3 protein. The sample contains roughly 20,000 distinct CDR3 sequences, roughly 79% of which appear only once. The germline V gene has CDR1 SGHTA and CDR2 FQGNSA. This CDR3 spans 15 amino acids. V shed 6 bases and J 9 bases; nucleotides not matched to a gene: 10. Note on this clonotype: What it binds is not known. One base away lies a much larger clone, so this may be a sequencing read error.

Sequenced: liver tumor tissue from sampling region 1. Regarding subset: tumor region T1, superior pole. The rearrangement joins TRBV7-2 to TRBJ2-1; TRBD2 agrees at 11 bases. The clonotype comes from a woman aged 25 to 39 with primary liver carcinoma and hepatitis B virus infection. The CDR3 DNA is TGTGCCAGCAGTCTTACTAGCGGGAGACAGATTGAGCAGTTCTTC. Its translation is CASSLTSGRQIEQFF.